Described below is a single T cell receptor beta chain sequence and its context. Its specificity is not known. In TCRdb, the reads were re-called with MiXCR into one record per CDR3 protein. In the table there are more than 150,000 distinct CDR3 sequences, about 20% of which are singletons. The data were obtained in a study of T cell repertoires in cytomegalovirus infection. Overall study context: TCR beta signatures that were public indicated CMV infection and matching HLA type.

The study, taken as a whole, reports: The response measured ex vivo was dominated by TCR beta clonotypes (HLA-C-restricted and CMV-specific). Carriage of CMV together with the relevant HLA was identifiable through cumulative public TCR beta family frequency.

Germline CDR1 is SGHKS and CDR2 is YYEKEE (reference sequence). The junction had 6 bases not matched to a gene; V was cut back by 0 bases and J by 9 bases. This CDR3 region has 14 residues. The sequenced sample was PBMCs. This TCR was recovered from a human donor in good health (CMV status not recorded). Some clones in this sample may be carry-over from other donors' samples. V usage is TRBV5-5 and J usage is TRBJ2-1, with 7 bases lining up with TRBD1. The CDR3 reads CASSLGTGGSEQFF. The DNA for the CDR3 is TGTGCCAGCAGCTTGGGGACAGGCGGTAGTGAGCAGTTCTTC.